These 3 T cell receptor beta chains share one sample of origin, sequenced in a study of blood T cells in healthy people across ages. Combining a sample-barcoded 5' primer with a J-beta primer mix, a second PCR ran for roughly 7 to 11 cycles. TCRdb itself ran the 5' RACE reads through MiXCR, one entry per CDR3 protein. This table has about 1.5 million distinct CDR3 sequences, roughly 45% appearing once. Sequenced input: blood. These TCRs come from a woman between 18 and 29 years old in good health.

The chain is built from TRBV20-1 and TRBJ2-1, with 11 bases matching TRBD2. V gave up 0 bases and J gave up 3 bases; unmatched junction bases: 7. The CDR3 runs 17 residues. Germline CDR1 is DFQATT and CDR2 is SNEGSKA (reference sequence). The CDR3 nucleotides read TGCAGTGCTAGAGAGGGGACTAGCGGCCTTCTCTACAATGAGCAGTTCTTC. It yields the protein CSAREGTSGLLYNEQFF.

The chain uses TRBV30 and TRBJ2-7; D gene unclear. CDR3 length: 11 amino acids. CDR1 and CDR2 (germline): GTSNPN, SVGIG (reference sequence). V was pared by 4 bases and J by 7 bases, with 11 bases between. In DNA form, the CDR3 reads TGTGCCTGGACTTCCTACAATGAGCAGTACTTC. The encoded protein is CAWTSYNEQYF.

This clonotype came up a few times. V and J are TRBV12-3 or TRBV12-4 and TRBJ2-2; either TRBD1 or TRBD2 may fit D (5 bases each). The ends were cut back, 5 bases at V and 6 bases at J, with 13 bases in the middle. CDR3 length equals 14 residues. The CDR3 region has the DNA TGTGCCAGCAGTATTCGACGGGGCGCCGGGGAGCTGTTTTTT. Translating it yields CASSIRRGAGELFF.